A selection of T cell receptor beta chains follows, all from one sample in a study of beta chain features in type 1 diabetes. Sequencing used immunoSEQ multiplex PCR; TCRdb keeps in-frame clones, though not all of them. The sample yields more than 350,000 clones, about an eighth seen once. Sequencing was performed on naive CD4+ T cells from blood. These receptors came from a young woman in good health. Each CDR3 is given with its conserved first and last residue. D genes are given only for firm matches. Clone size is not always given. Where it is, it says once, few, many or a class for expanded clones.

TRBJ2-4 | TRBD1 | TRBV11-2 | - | CASSLSQGAGKNIQYF | TGTGCCAGCAGCCTAAGCCAGGGGGCTGGCAAAAACATTCAGTACTTC
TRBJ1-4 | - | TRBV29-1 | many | CSVDRGDEKLFF | TGCAGCGTTGACAGGGGAGACGAAAAACTGTTTTTT
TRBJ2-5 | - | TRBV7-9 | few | CASSLGGKETQYF | TGTGCCAGCAGCTTGGGGGGAAAAGAGACCCAGTACTTC
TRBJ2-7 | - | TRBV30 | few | CAWSTGYEQYF | TGTGCCTGGAGTACTGGATACGAGCAGTACTTC
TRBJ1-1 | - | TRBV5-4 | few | CASSSKVNTEAFF | TGTGCCAGCAGCTCAAAAGTGAACACTGAAGCTTTCTTT
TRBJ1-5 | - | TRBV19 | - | CASRELRDGSNQPQHF | TGTGCCAGTAGGGAACTCCGGGACGGTAGCAATCAGCCCCAGCATTTT
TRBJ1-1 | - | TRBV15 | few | CATSNVGAEAFF | TGTGCCACCAGCAATGTGGGGGCTGAAGCTTTCTTT
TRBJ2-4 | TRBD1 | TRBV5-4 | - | CASSLSGGKNIQYF | TGTGCCAGCAGCTTGTCAGGGGGCAAAAACATTCAGTACTTC
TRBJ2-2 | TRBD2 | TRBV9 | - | CASSISGVNTGELFF | TGTGCCAGCAGCATTAGCGGGGTAAACACCGGGGAGCTGTTTTTT
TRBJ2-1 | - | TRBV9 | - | CASSVVAIGLPQENEQFF | TGTGCCAGCAGCGTAGTTGCGATTGGACTCCCACAAGAGAATGAGCAGTTCTTC
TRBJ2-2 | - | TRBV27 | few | CASSLKLNTGELFF | TGTGCCAGCAGTCTCAAACTGAACACCGGGGAGCTGTTTTTT
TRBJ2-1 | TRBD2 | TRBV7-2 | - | CASITSGGNYNEQFF | TGTGCCAGCATCACTAGCGGGGGTAACTACAATGAGCAGTTCTTC
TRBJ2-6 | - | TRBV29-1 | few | CSVEDGRAGANVLTF | TGCAGCGTTGAAGATGGTAGGGCTGGGGCCAACGTCCTGACTTTC
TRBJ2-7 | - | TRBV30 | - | CAWKLAGTIVGEQYF | TGTGCCTGGAAGCTGGCGGGGACCATCGTGGGCGAGCAGTACTTC
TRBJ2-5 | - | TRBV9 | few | CASSQTPKWELETQYF | TGTGCCAGCAGCCAGACCCCCAAGTGGGAATTGGAGACCCAGTACTTC
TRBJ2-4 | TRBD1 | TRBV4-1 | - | CASSQTRDRDLKNIQYF | TGCGCCAGCAGCCAAACCCGGGACAGGGATTTGAAAAACATTCAGTACTTC
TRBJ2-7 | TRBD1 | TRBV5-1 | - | CASSRDRNYEQYF | TGCGCCAGCAGCCGGGACAGAAACTACGAGCAGTACTTC
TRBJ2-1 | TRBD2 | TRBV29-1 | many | CSVDAGDFNEQFF | TGCAGCGTTGACGCGGGAGACTTCAATGAGCAGTTCTTC
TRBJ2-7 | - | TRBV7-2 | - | CASSLQGNEQYF | TGTGCCAGCAGCCTACAGGGAAACGAGCAGTACTTC
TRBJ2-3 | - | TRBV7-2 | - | CASSENTDTQYF | TGTGCCAGCAGCGAGAATACAGATACGCAGTATTTT
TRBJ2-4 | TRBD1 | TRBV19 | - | CASSQAGTGIPIQYF | TGTGCCAGTAGCCAAGCCGGGACAGGGATTCCCATTCAGTACTTC
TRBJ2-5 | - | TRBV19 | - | CASSIRASGSQYF | TGTGCCAGTAGTATCAGGGCCTCAGGGTCCCAGTACTTC
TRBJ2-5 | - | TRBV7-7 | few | CASSERAFPLETQYF | TGTGCCAGCAGCGAACGGGCGTTTCCCTTAGAGACCCAGTACTTC
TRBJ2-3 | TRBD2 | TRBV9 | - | CASSVNGRGDTQYF | TGTGCCAGCAGCGTGAACGGGAGGGGCGATACGCAGTATTTT
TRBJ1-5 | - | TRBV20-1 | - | CSAGLNQPQHF | TGCAGTGCTGGGCTTAACCAGCCCCAGCATTTT
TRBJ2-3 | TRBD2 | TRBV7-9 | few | CASSRGLAGGDTQYF | TGTGCCAGCAGCCGGGGACTAGCGGGAGGCGATACGCAGTATTTT
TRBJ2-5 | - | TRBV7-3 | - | CASSPIQETQYF | TGTGCCAGCAGCCCAATCCAAGAGACCCAGTACTTC
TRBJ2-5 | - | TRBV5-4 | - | CASSLGQQETQYF | TGTGCCAGCAGCTTGGGACAGCAAGAGACCCAGTACTTC
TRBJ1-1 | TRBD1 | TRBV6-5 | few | CASSYGDRGDSEAFF | TGTGCCAGCAGTTACGGGGACAGGGGAGACAGTGAAGCTTTCTTT
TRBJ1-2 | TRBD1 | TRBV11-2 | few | CASGQAGYGYTF | TGTGCCAGCGGACAGGCTGGGTATGGCTACACCTTC
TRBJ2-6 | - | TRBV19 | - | CASTGGKTGANVLTF | TGTGCCAGTACTGGGGGCAAAACTGGGGCCAACGTCCTGACTTTC
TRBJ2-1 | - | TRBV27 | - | CASRPGTRHYNEQFF | TGTGCCAGCAGGCCGGGGACCCGCCACTACAATGAGCAGTTCTTC
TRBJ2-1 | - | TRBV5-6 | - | CASSLYIGRIGNEQFF | TGTGCCAGCAGCTTATATATTGGACGGATCGGGAATGAGCAGTTCTTC
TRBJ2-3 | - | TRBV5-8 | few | CASSLARTDTQYF | TGTGCCAGCAGCTTGGCTCGCACAGATACGCAGTATTTT
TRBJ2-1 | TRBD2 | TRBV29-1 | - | CSVASGGANEQFF | TGCAGCGTTGCTAGCGGGGGGGCCAATGAGCAGTTCTTC
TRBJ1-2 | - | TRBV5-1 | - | CASSLLQDGYTF | TGCGCCAGCAGCTTACTACAGGATGGCTACACCTTC
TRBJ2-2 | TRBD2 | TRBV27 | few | CASSSMTSGSKGELFF | TGTGCCAGCAGTTCCATGACTAGCGGGAGTAAGGGGGAGCTGTTTTTT
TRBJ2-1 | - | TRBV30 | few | CAWERDTYSNEQFF | TGTGCCTGGGAACGGGACACCTACAGTAATGAGCAGTTCTTC
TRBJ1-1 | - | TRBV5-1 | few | CASSLSLVVGTEAFF | TGCGCCAGCAGCTTATCGCTCGTAGTGGGAACTGAAGCTTTCTTT
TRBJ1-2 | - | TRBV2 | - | CASIQYGGYTF | TGTGCCAGTATCCAGTATGGCGGGTACACCTTC
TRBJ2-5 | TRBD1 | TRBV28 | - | CASRYRGRETQYF | TGTGCCAGCAGATACAGGGGGCGAGAGACCCAGTACTTC
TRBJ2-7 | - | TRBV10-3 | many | CAISESRNEQYF | TGTGCCATCAGTGAGTCGAGAAACGAGCAGTACTTC
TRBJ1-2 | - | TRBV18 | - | CASSLGTQEPASTF | TGTGCCAGCTCACTTGGTACCCAGGAGCCGGCGAGCACCTTC
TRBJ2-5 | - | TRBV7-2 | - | CASSLAFDGTQYF | TGTGCCAGCAGCTTAGCGTTTGATGGGACCCAGTACTTC
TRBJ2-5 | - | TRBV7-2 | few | CASSFSTKETQYF | TGTGCCAGCAGCTTTAGCACCAAAGAGACCCAGTACTTC